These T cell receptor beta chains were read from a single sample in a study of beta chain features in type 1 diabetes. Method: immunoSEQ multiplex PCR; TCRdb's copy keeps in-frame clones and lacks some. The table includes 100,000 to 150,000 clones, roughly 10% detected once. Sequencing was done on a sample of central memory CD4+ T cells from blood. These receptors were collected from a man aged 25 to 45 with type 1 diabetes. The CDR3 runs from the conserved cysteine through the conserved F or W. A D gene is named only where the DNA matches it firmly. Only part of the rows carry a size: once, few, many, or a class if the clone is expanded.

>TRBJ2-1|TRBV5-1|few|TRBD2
CASSLGEGWNEQFF
TGCGCCAGCAGCTTGGGGGAGGGCTGGAATGAGCAGTTCTTC
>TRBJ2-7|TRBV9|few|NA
CASSVGRGANYEQYF
TGTGCCAGCAGCGTAGGAAGGGGCGCTAACTACGAGCAGTACTTC
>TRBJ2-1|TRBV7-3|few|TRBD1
CASSPTGNEQFF
TGTGCCAGCAGCCCGACAGGGAATGAGCAGTTCTTC
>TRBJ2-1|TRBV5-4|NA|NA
CASSPHGSYNEQFF
TGTGCCAGCAGCCCCCACGGCTCCTACAATGAGCAGTTCTTC
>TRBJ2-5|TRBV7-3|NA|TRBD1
CASSRGQQETQYF
TGTGCCAGCAGCCGGGGACAGCAAGAGACCCAGTACTTC
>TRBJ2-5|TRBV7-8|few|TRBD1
CASSRWDRVMETQYF
TGTGCCAGCAGCAGATGGGACAGGGTAATGGAGACCCAGTACTTC
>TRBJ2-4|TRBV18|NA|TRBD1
CASSIRQGSVSKNIQYF
TGTGCCAGCTCGATTCGACAGGGAAGTGTTTCCAAAAACATTCAGTACTTC
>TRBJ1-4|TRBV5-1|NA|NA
CASSLTKRGEKLFF
TGCGCCAGCAGCTTGACAAAACGGGGGGAAAAACTGTTTTTT
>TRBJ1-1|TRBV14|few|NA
CASSFRGTEAFF
TGTGCCAGCAGCTTTCGGGGAACTGAAGCTTTCTTT
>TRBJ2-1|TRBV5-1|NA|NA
CASSSPGSSVNEQFF
TGCGCCAGCAGCTCACCGGGAAGTTCGGTCAATGAGCAGTTCTTC
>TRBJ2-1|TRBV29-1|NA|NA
CSVERQISSNEQFF
TGCAGCGTTGAAAGACAGATTAGCAGCAATGAGCAGTTCTTC
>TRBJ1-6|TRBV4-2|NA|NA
CASSHVRTVNSPLHF
TGTGCCAGCAGCCATGTACGGACAGTTAATTCACCCCTCCACTTT
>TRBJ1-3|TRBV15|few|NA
CATSRDLGRGGNTIYF
TGTGCCACCAGCAGAGATTTGGGGAGGGGAGGAAACACCATATATTTT
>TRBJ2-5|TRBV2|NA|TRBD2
CAASGGNPKTQYF
TGTGCCGCCAGCGGGGGGAATCCGAAGACCCAGTACTTC
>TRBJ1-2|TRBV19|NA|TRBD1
CASTPPDRGDGYTF
TGTGCCAGTACCCCGCCCGACAGGGGAGATGGCTACACCTTC
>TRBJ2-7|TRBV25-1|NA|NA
CASTPGGDEQYF
TGTGCCAGCACCCCAGGAGGGGACGAGCAGTACTTC
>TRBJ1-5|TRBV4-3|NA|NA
CASSQDTSQPQHF
TGCGCCAGCAGCCAAGATACGAGTCAGCCCCAGCATTTT
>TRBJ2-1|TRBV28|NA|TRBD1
CASSFIGQGDNEQFF
TGTGCCAGCAGTTTCATCGGACAGGGCGACAATGAGCAGTTCTTC
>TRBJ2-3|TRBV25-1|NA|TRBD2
CASSEASGAADTQYF
TGTGCCAGCAGTGAAGCTAGCGGGGCTGCAGATACGCAGTATTTT
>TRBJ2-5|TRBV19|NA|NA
CASSRLEGETQYF
TGTGCCAGTAGCCGACTAGAGGGGGAGACCCAGTACTTC
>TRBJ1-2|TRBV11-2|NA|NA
CASSPQLTNYGYTF
TGTGCCAGCAGTCCACAGTTGACTAACTATGGCTACACCTTC